One sample yielded the 10 T cell receptor beta chains listed below, sequenced in a study of beta chain features in type 1 diabetes. Whole-study findings and limits: Shortening that was moderate but significant affected the TCRB CDR3s of Type 1 diabetes patients in all four CD4+ subsets.

What was sequenced were expressed TCRB transcripts, since all of the isolated RNA had been reverse transcribed. The method was immunoSEQ multiplex PCR; TCRdb's version includes in-frame clones alone and lacks a portion of them. The data show roughly 140,000 clones, 10% seen once. Their recognized antigens are unknown. Sequencing input: central memory CD4+ T cells from blood. These receptors came from a man aged 30 to 39 with type 1 diabetes.

V gene TRBV30 combines with J gene TRBJ1-5; 10 bases are shared with TRBD1. Trimming removed 5 bases from V and 6 bases from J; junction bases left unmatched: 7. Germline CDR1 GTSNPN, CDR2 SVGIG (reference sequence). The CDR3 totals 14 residues. This CDR3 is CAWADRGPIQPQHF. In DNA, the CDR3 is TGTGCCTGGGCCGACAGGGGGCCGATTCAGCCCCAGCATTTT.

This clone was detected only a few times. DNA of the CDR3: TGTGCCAGCAGCTTTCTGACCCGAGGCTATGAGCAGTTCTTC. It translates to CASSFLTRGYEQFF. This chain joins TRBV2 and TRBJ2-1; D ambiguous. Trimming cost V 6 bases and J 8 bases, with 17 bases left between them. CDR3 length: 14 residues. Germline V gene sequence: CDR1 SNHLY, CDR2 FYNNEI.

This clone was detected a few times. J is TRBJ2-3 and V is TRBV9; 14 nucleotides align to TRBD2. This CDR3 spans 17 amino acids. Germline assignment: CDR1 SGDLS and CDR2 YYNGEE. J gave up 2 bases and V 3 bases, and 5 bases lay outside the gene matches. The DNA of the CDR3 is TGTGCCAGCAGCGAGACTAGCGGGAGGGCTCTCACAGATACGCAGTATTTT. The encoded protein is CASSETSGRALTDTQYF.

V is TRBV6-5 and J is TRBJ2-1, with D tentatively TRBD2 (5 bases). V lost 10 bases, J lost 8 bases, and 15 bases lay in between. Germline assignment: CDR1 MNHEY and CDR2 SVGAGI. The CDR3 is 12 amino acids. CDR3 DNA: TGTGCCATCGAGGGTGGTTGGGATGAGCAGTTCTTC. This gives the protein CAIEGGWDEQFF.

This chain joins TRBV2 and TRBJ2-7; possibly TRBD1 for D (7 bases). Trimming pared 3 bases from V and 4 bases from J, leaving 13 bases between. This CDR3 contains 14 residues. The germline V gene has CDR1 SNHLY and CDR2 FYNNEI. The CDR3 DNA sequence: TGTGCCAGCAGTGAGCAGGGGGGCTGGTACGAGCAGTACTTC. Its translation is CASSEQGGWYEQYF.

The CDR3: CASRRPTGINTEAFF. CDR3 bases: TGTGCCAGCAGGCGACCTACAGGGATAAACACTGAAGCTTTCTTT. The chain combines TRBV7-9 with TRBJ1-1, with D tentatively TRBD1 (6 bases). From germline, CDR1 is SEHNR and CDR2 FQNEAQ (reference sequence). This CDR3 is built from 15 residues. V lost 6 bases to trimming and J lost 2 bases, with 16 bases between them. Drawing the rest from reference TRBV7-9 and TRBJ1-1, the complete variable domain is DTGVSQNPRHKITKRGQNVTFRCDPISEHNRLYWYRQTLGQGPEFLTYFQNEAQLEKSRLLSDRFSAERPKGSFSTLEIQRTEQGDSAMYLCASRRPTGINTEAFFGQGTRLTVV.

The chain has TRBV29-1 and TRBJ1-3, with D perhaps matching TRBD1 (6 bases). V lost 4 bases and J 1 base, leaving 14 bases between the germline ends. The CDR3 totals 15 residues. Germline V gene lookup returns CDR1 SQVTM and CDR2 ANQGSEA. CDR3 DNA: TGCAGCGTTGTACCCCCCGGACAGTCTGGAAACACCATATATTTT. It yields the protein CSVVPPGQSGNTIYF.

In its sample, this clone was seen a few times. J is TRBJ2-1 and V is TRBV11-2; perhaps TRBD2 as D (7 bases). Deletions cut 5 bases from V and 2 bases from J, with 13 bases between. CDR3 length: 15 amino acids. Germline lookup yields CDR1 SGHAT and CDR2 FQNNGV. The CDR3 DNA reads TGTGCCAGCAGCCGGGGGCTAGCGGCCTACAATGAGCAGTTCTTC. It encodes CASSRGLAAYNEQFF.

This clone was seen only a few times. The chain's CDR3 is CASSLETSDYNKNEQFF. The CDR3 DNA reads TGCGCCAGCAGCTTGGAGACTAGCGATTACAACAAAAATGAGCAGTTCTTC. This chain links TRBV5-1 with TRBJ2-1; TRBD2 matches at 8 bases. V trimming: 0 bases; J trimming: 7 bases; junction bases outside the gene matches: 12. This CDR3 is 17 amino acids long. CDR1 is SGHRS, CDR2 YFSETQ, per germline.

This clone appeared a few times. The V call is TRBV28, the J call TRBJ1-5; no clear D. The CDR3 is 14 amino acids. Germline values: CDR1 MDHEN, CDR2 SYDVKM. Trimming left V 3 bases short and J 7 bases short, with 13 bases between. CDR3 in DNA: TGTGCCAGCAGTTTTTCGCACGGGTACCAGCCCCAGCATTTT. This codes for CASSFSHGYQPQHF. The variable domain in full, with the rest retrieved from reference TRBV28 and TRBJ1-5, is DVKVTQSSRYLVKRTGEKVFLECVQDMDHENMFWYRQDPGLGLRLIYFSYDVKMKEKGDIPEGYSVSREKKERFSLILESASTNQTSMYLCASSFSHGYQPQHFGDGTRLSIL.